This entry is about one T cell receptor (beta chain). The specificity of this receptor is unknown. This entry belongs to a study of T cells expressing NK-cell markers (dated by TCRdb to 2020 to 2021). With respect to the entire study: In sorted CD3+CD56+NKG2C+, CD3+CD56+NKG2C- and CD3+CD56-NKG2C+ T-cell subsets from several donors, TCR beta-chain repertoires were profiled. Illumina HiSeq 2000/2500, MiSeq or NextSeq was used to sequence libraries as 2 x 150 bp reads. Of the eight sequenced donors, seven were found to be HCMV-seropositive and one was found to be HCMV-seronegative. The study sequenced eight donors, all healthy volunteers chosen at random: three men and five women.

Results and caveats for the whole study, not just this receptor: Those dominant clonotypes were again the most abundant among CD3+CD56-NKG2C+ cells in a few donors, at about 25-60.1%. Whether the expanded NKG2C-expressing T cell clones were specific for HCMV antigens was left unclear. In 5 to 7 donors, the dominant CD3+CD56+NKG2C+ clonotypes ranked among the top 10 CD8+ clonotypes, making up about 1.0-8% of CD8+ T cells.

The CDR3 covers 15 residues, taking in both the cysteine and the phenylalanine. Only the protein is available. The germline V gene (reference sequence) provides CDR1 DFQATT and CDR2 SNEGSKA. The data were produced on an Illumina HiSeq 2000. 5'RACE template switching, by which a universal primer site and unique molecular identifiers were added, was used to make TCR beta cDNA libraries. cDNA synthesis was primed from the TCR beta constant segment, followed by two successive PCR amplification steps. The study's processing was this. MIGEC was used to demultiplex reads and group reads by UMI, and MiTCR was used to assemble and quantify clonotypes. Only TCR cDNA sequences supported by at least two reads were kept to exclude erroneous sequences. The tcR package was used for downstream repertoire analysis, and clonotypes were matched across fractions by CDR3 nucleotide sequence plus V segment. VDJmatch was used to annotate antigen specificity against VDJdb, with one amino acid substitution allowed in CDR3. Reads reprocessed by TCRdb are summarized as one entry per CDR3 protein sequence, and DNA is absent. TCRdb, not the original authors, processed these V and J calls. In this sample's table one finds about 260,000 distinct CDR3 sequences. The ten top clones hold 3.5% to 5% of the sample.

A commercial ELISA kit detecting HCMV-specific IgG in serum was used to determine HCMV serostatus. Ficoll density gradient centrifugation was used to isolate peripheral blood mononuclear cells from blood. This TCR was recovered from a woman between 18 and 75 years old in good health. Rearrangement joined TRBV20-1 to TRBJ2-7; checking the TCRdb D call of TRBD1 is not possible without DNA. Sequenced input: blood T cells: a sorted CD56 or NKG2C T cell subset, CD4+ or CD8+ T cells, or bulk PBMC T cells (not recorded which). For the CDR3, the sequence is CSALPTGGVGYEQYF.